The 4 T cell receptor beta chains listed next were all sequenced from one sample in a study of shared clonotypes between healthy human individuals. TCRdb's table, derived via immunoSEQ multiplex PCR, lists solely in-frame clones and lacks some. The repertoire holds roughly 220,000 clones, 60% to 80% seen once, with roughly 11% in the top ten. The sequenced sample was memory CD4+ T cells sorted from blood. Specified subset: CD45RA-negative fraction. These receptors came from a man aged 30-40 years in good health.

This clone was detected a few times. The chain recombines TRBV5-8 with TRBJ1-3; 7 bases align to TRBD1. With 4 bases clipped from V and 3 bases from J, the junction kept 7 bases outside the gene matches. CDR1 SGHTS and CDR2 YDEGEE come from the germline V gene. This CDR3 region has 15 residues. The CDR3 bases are TGTGCCAGCAGCAAACTGGACAGGAGTGGAAACACCATATATTTT. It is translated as CASSKLDRSGNTIYF.

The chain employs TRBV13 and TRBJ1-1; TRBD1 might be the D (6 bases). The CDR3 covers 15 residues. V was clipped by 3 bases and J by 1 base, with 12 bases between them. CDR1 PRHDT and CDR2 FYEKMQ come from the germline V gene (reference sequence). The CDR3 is CASSFRGHQNTEAFF. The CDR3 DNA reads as TGTGCCAGCAGCTTTCGGGGACACCAGAACACTGAAGCTTTCTTT.

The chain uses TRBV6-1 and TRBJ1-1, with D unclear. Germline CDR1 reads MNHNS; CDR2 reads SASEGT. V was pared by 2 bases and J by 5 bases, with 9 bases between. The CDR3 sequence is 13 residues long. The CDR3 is CASSEPGWTEAFF. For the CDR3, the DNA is TGTGCCAGCAGTGAACCCGGGTGGACTGAAGCTTTCTTT.

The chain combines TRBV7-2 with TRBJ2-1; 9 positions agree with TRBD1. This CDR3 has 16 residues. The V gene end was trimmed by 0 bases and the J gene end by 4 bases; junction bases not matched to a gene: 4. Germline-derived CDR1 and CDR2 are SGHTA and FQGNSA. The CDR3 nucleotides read TGTGCCAGCAGCTTAGCGGGGACAGGGCGATACAATGAGCAGTTCTTC. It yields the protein CASSLAGTGRYNEQFF.